Presented here are 31 T cell receptor beta chains from one specimen sequenced in a study of T cell changes during pregnancy in multiple sclerosis. Produced via immunoSEQ multiplex PCR; TCRdb's table is partial and in-frame only. Of about 40,000 clones in the sample, 91% were seen once. The material was CD8+ T cells from peripheral blood mononuclear cells, obtained before pregnancy. The receptors stem from a female donor with multiple sclerosis, enrolled in a pregnancy study.

The sample holds one count of this clone. J is TRBJ2-5 and V is TRBV19; 8 bases map to TRBD2. CDR1 and CDR2 (germline): LNHDA, SQIVND (reference sequence). The CDR3 has 13 residues. With V trimmed by 1 base and J by 5 bases, 0 bases remained unmatched. DNA for the CDR3: TGTGCCAGTAGTATAGGCGGGAGGGAGACCCAGTACTTC. Protein sequence: CASSIGGRETQYF.

This chain's CDR3 is CASSQSGGNQPQHF. CDR3 DNA: TGTGCCAGCAGCCAATCAGGGGGAAATCAGCCCCAGCATTTT. The rearrangement uses TRBV5-5 and TRBJ1-5, with TRBD1 identical over 7 bases. Looked up from germline, CDR1 is SGHKS and CDR2 is YYEKEE (reference sequence). Trimming removed 4 bases from V and 4 bases from J; junction bases left unmatched: 5. This CDR3 contains 14 residues. Together with reference TRBV5-5 and TRBJ1-5, the CDR3 gives the full variable domain: DAGVTQSPTHLIKTRGQQVTLRCSPISGHKSVSWYQQVLGQGPQFIFQYYEKEERGRGNFPDRFSARQFPNYSSELNVNALLLGDSALYLCASSQSGGNQPQHFGDGTRLSIL.

This chain connects TRBV29-1 to TRBJ2-5; TRBD2 matches 8 bases. The DNA end lines up better with TRBJ2-7; the J call may be wrong. This CDR3 is built from 15 residues. The germline gives CDR1 SQVTM, CDR2 ANQGSEA. The CDR3 loop is CSVEGERESTYEQYF. CDR3 nucleotide sequence: TGCAGCGTTGAAGGGGAGCGGGAGAGTACCTACGAGCAGTACTTC.

The chain has TRBV10-2 and TRBJ2-7, with 10 bases fitting TRBD1. CDR3 size: 14 residues. The V and J ends lost 8 bases and 2 bases, in that order; junction bases with no gene match: 6. Germline CDR1 is WSHSY and CDR2 is SAAADI. The CDR3 here is CASGGQGTPYEQYF. CDR3 in DNA: TGCGCCAGCGGGGGACAGGGGACGCCCTACGAGCAGTACTTC.

This sequence joins TRBV4-1 and TRBJ1-1; tentative D call: TRBD1 (5 bases). The germline V and J ends were trimmed by 4 bases and 0 bases, with 9 bases remaining between them. CDR1 and CDR2 (germline): MGHRA, YSYEKL. This CDR3 spans 14 amino acids. CDR3 bases: TGCGCCAGCAGCCTTAAGGGGATGAACACTGAAGCTTTCTTT. This codes for CASSLKGMNTEAFF.

This clone was seen only once. This sequence joins TRBV9 and TRBJ2-1; D is possibly TRBD2 (6 bases). The V gene's germline CDR1 is SGDLS and CDR2 YYNGEE. The CDR3 has 16 residues. V was clipped by 2 bases and J by 4 bases, with 16 bases between them. CDR3 sequence (DNA): TGTGCCAGCAGCGTCGAGCCCGTTGGAGGGTACAATGAGCAGTTCTTC. Translated: CASSVEPVGGYNEQFF.

The J gene is TRBJ2-7, the V gene TRBV6-1; TRBD1 agrees at 9 bases. Germline V gene data show CDR1 as MNHNS and CDR2 as SASEGT. Trimming at V came to 5 bases and at J to 5 bases, leaving 10 bases not matched to a gene. CDR3 size: 15 residues. The CDR3 DNA reads as TGTGCCAGCAGTCTTTCCCACAGGGGGCCCAACGAGCAGTACTTC. Translating gives CASSLSHRGPNEQYF.

The chain uses TRBV7-9 and TRBJ2-5; D gene unclear. Deletions cut 4 bases from V and 5 bases from J, with 8 bases between. Germline assignment: CDR1 SEHNR and CDR2 FQNEAQ (reference sequence). The CDR3 spans 12 residues. The CDR3 protein is CASSSPIETQYF. In nucleotides, the CDR3 is TGTGCCAGCAGCTCCCCAATCGAGACCCAGTACTTC.

This sequence joins TRBV13 and TRBJ2-2; a possible D gene is TRBD2 (5 bases). Trimming pared 11 bases from V and 5 bases from J, leaving 12 bases between. Germline V gives CDR1 PRHDT, CDR2 FYEKMQ (reference sequence). The CDR3 covers 12 residues. CDR3 nucleotides: TGTGCCGCGGGTAAAGGAACCGGGGAGCTGTTTTTT. Translated: CAAGKGTGELFF.

This chain uses TRBV2 with TRBJ2-3, with 10 bases identical to TRBD2. The CDR3 is 14 residues long. CDR1 is SNHLY, CDR2 FYNNEI, per germline. The V gene end was trimmed by 8 bases and the J gene end by 2 bases; junction bases not matched to a gene: 4. Here the CDR3 reads CASPGTSDTDTQYF. Here the CDR3 DNA reads TGTGCCAGCCCCGGGACTAGCGACACAGATACGCAGTATTTT.

The chain is built from TRBV11-2 and TRBJ2-7, with unresolved D. The CDR3 has 13 residues. Between the trimmed V and J ends, which lost 0 bases and 3 bases, there was a span of 6 bases. Germline assignment: CDR1 SGHAT and CDR2 FQNNGV. The CDR3 region has the DNA TGTGCCAGCAGCTTAGAGTCCCACTACGAGCAGTACTTC. It is translated as CASSLESHYEQYF.

This clone showed up just once. The CDR3 sequence: CATQRGSSTDTQYF. The DNA of the CDR3 is TGTGCCACCCAGCGGGGGTCTAGCACAGATACGCAGTATTTT. The V gene is TRBV28, the J gene TRBJ2-3; 8 nucleotides agree with TRBD2. The germline gives CDR1 MDHEN, CDR2 SYDVKM. Germline trimming cut 10 bases from V and 0 bases from J; bases unmatched to any gene: 6. The CDR3 contains 14 residues.

V gene TRBV5-6 combines with J gene TRBJ2-1, with 14 bases aligning to TRBD2. This CDR3 is 15 amino acids long. The germline CDR1 and CDR2 sequences are SGHDT and YYEEEE. Trimming cost V 1 base and J 12 bases; bases outside gene matches: 6. CDR3 nucleotides: TGTGCCAGCAGCTTGTGGGGACTAGCGGGAGAGGGGCAGTTCTTC. It yields the protein CASSLWGLAGEGQFF.

This chain uses TRBV28 with TRBJ2-7, with 9 bases identical to TRBD2. This CDR3 is 16 amino acids long. Germline assignment: CDR1 MDHEN and CDR2 SYDVKM. V was pared by 5 bases and J by 3 bases, with 11 bases of the junction left unmatched. CDR3: CASSPAPREGRYEQYF. For the CDR3, the DNA is TGTGCCAGCAGTCCCGCCCCGCGGGAGGGCCGCTACGAGCAGTACTTC.

The chain joins TRBV2 to TRBJ2-7; 8 bases match TRBD1. There are 11 residues in the CDR3. The V segment lost 11 bases and the J segment 6 bases; nucleotides outside the gene matches: 6. Germline V lookup: CDR1 SNHLY, CDR2 FYNNEI. For the CDR3, the DNA is TGTGCCCACGGACAGGGCAGCGAGCAGTACTTC. It translates to CAHGQGSEQYF.

CDR3 in DNA: TGTGCCACCAGACGGGACACTGAAGCTTTCTTT. Encoded protein: CATRRDTEAFF. This rearrangement joins TRBV27 to TRBJ1-1; no firm D call. CDR1 and CDR2 (germline): MNHEY, SMNVEV (reference sequence). Trimming shortened V by 10 bases and J by 3 bases, and 9 bases separated the two germline ends. This CDR3 is 11 amino acids long.

The genes are TRBV7-9 and TRBJ2-3; 11 bases match TRBD2. The V segment lost 6 bases and the J segment 2 bases; nucleotides outside the gene matches: 4. In germline, CDR1 is SEHNR, CDR2 FQNEAQ (reference sequence). This CDR3 is 15 amino acids long. The CDR3 nucleotides read TGTGCCAGCAGAGGACTAGCGGGTATCACAGATACGCAGTATTTT. Its translation is CASRGLAGITDTQYF.

The chain joins TRBV5-1 to TRBJ2-3; 10 bases are shared with TRBD2. Germline values: CDR1 SGHRS, CDR2 YFSETQ. After removal of 8 bases from V and 6 bases from J, the junction contained 15 bases not matched to a gene. CDR3 length: 16 residues. The CDR3 DNA is TGCGCCAGTCGCTCACTAGCGGGAATCCCAGGGGATACGCAGTATTTT. It specifies CASRSLAGIPGDTQYF.

The CDR3 DNA is TGTGCCAGCAGTTTAAGGGGCGACACCGGGGAGCTGTTTTTT. This codes for CASSLRGDTGELFF. The V and J genes are TRBV27 and TRBJ2-2, with a possible D match to TRBD1 (5 bases). Trimming took 2 bases from V and 3 from J, leaving 7 bases between them. CDR1 MNHEY and CDR2 SMNVEV come from the germline V gene (reference sequence). The CDR3 is 14 amino acids.

This chain's CDR3 is CASSSSSGANVLTF. CDR3 DNA sequence: TGTGCCAGCAGCTCTAGCTCTGGGGCCAACGTCCTGACTTTC. The rearrangement joins TRBV7-9 to TRBJ2-6; no clear D gene. Germline assignment: CDR1 SEHNR and CDR2 FQNEAQ (reference sequence). V shed 4 bases and J shed 0 bases, with 4 bases lying between them. The CDR3 contains 14 residues. The full variable domain, its missing parts supplied by reference TRBV7-9 and TRBJ2-6, is DTGVSQNPRHKITKRGQNVTFRCDPISEHNRLYWYRQTLGQGPEFLTYFQNEAQLEKSRLLSDRFSAERPKGSFSTLEIQRTEQGDSAMYLCASSSSSGANVLTFGAGSRLTVL.

The J gene is TRBJ2-3, the V gene TRBV6-4; D possibly corresponds to TRBD2 (5 bases). This CDR3 comprises 13 residues. Trimming shortened V by 4 bases and J by 6 bases, and 11 bases separated the two germline ends. Germline V gene lookup returns CDR1 MRHNA and CDR2 SNTAGT. CDR3 bases: TGTGCCAGCAGTGTTGAGGGAACCGATACGCAGTATTTT. It codes for CASSVEGTDTQYF.

The V and J genes are TRBV11-2 and TRBJ2-2; 9 bases align to TRBD1. V was clipped by 4 bases and J by 7 bases; unmatched bases: 7. Per the germline V gene, CDR1 is SGHAT and CDR2 is FQNNGV. The CDR3 loop spans 15 amino acids. As DNA, the CDR3 is TGTGCCAGCAGCTCCTGGACAGGGGATGGCGGGGAGCTGTTTTTT. As protein: CASSSWTGDGGELFF.

The V and J genes are TRBV13 and TRBJ2-7, with D perhaps TRBD2 (5 bases). V lost 2 bases to trimming and J lost 3 bases, with 11 bases between them. Germline V gene lookup returns CDR1 PRHDT and CDR2 FYEKMQ (reference sequence). This CDR3 spans 14 amino acids. As DNA, the CDR3 is TGTGCCAGCAGCTTAAGGACTCCTCACTACGAGCAGTACTTC. It specifies CASSLRTPHYEQYF. Combining the CDR3 with reference TRBV13 and TRBJ2-7 gives the whole variable domain AAGVIQSPRHLIKEKRETATLKCYPIPRHDTVYWYQQGPGQDPQFLISFYEKMQSDKGSIPDRFSAQQFSDYHSELNMSSLELGDSALYFCASSLRTPHYEQYFGPGTRLTVT.

The chain has TRBV6-5 and TRBJ1-3, with no clear D. V was pared by 10 bases and J by 1 base, with 11 bases between. This CDR3 comprises 13 residues. Looked up from germline, CDR1 is MNHEY and CDR2 is SVGAGI. The CDR3 coding sequence is TGTGCCAACAGAGCGGAGTCTGGAAACACCATATATTTT. It codes for CANRAESGNTIYF.

This clone was detected only a few times. The chain uses TRBV29-1 and TRBJ2-1; 9 nucleotides match TRBD1. J gave up 6 bases and V 3 bases, and 6 bases lay outside the gene matches. The CDR3 contains 14 residues. In germline, CDR1 is SQVTM, CDR2 ANQGSEA. The CDR3 loop is CSVDGDRASNEQFF. CDR3 DNA: TGCAGCGTTGATGGGGACAGGGCATCCAATGAGCAGTTCTTC.

V usage is TRBV15 and J usage is TRBJ1-1; the D is unclear. CDR3 length equals 16 residues. Germline V gene data show CDR1 as LNHNV and CDR2 as YYDKDF (reference sequence). V was pared by 0 bases and J by 7 bases, with 18 bases between. CDR3 sequence: CATSREGLTSGSEAFF. CDR3 nucleotides: TGTGCCACCAGCAGAGAAGGGCTGACCTCTGGGAGTGAAGCTTTCTTT.

The J gene is TRBJ2-5, the V gene TRBV27, with 9 bases matching TRBD1. Germline V lookup: CDR1 MNHEY, CDR2 SMNVEV (reference sequence). CDR3 size: 14 residues. V lost 7 bases to trimming and J lost 5 bases; unmatched junction nucleotides: 8. The CDR3 reads CASKTGGLWETQYF. CDR3 DNA sequence: TGTGCCAGCAAAACAGGGGGCTTGTGGGAGACCCAGTACTTC.

This chain links TRBV9 with TRBJ2-2; 7 bases map to TRBD1. Germline CDR1 is SGDLS and CDR2 is YYNGEE. The V gene end was trimmed by 4 bases and the J gene end by 7 bases; junction bases not matched to a gene: 4. The CDR3 sequence is 13 residues long. This CDR3 reads CASSSWTGGELFF. CDR3 bases: TGTGCCAGCAGCTCATGGACAGGCGGGGAGCTGTTTTTT.

Comment on this clone: A read error is likely here: a far larger clone is one base away. The sample has other DNA sequences that encode this CDR3 too. V usage is TRBV6-4 and J usage is TRBJ2-1; a weak D match, TRBD2 (6 bases). The CDR3 has 15 residues. The germline V gene encodes CDR1 MRHNA and CDR2 SNTAGT. Trimming pared 0 bases from V and 0 bases from J, leaving 6 bases between. Here the CDR3 reads CASSDSSGSYNEQFF. In DNA form, the CDR3 reads TGTGCCAGCAGTGACTCTAGCGGCTCCTACAATGAGCAGTTCTTC.

The chain has TRBV27 and TRBJ1-2; 8 bases fit TRBD1. Per germline, CDR1 MNHEY and CDR2 SMNVEV (reference sequence). The CDR3 is 14 amino acids. V shed 5 bases and J 3 bases; nucleotides not matched to a gene: 5. The CDR3 region is CASSPSTGDYGYTF. In nucleotides, the CDR3 is TGTGCCAGCAGTCCCTCGACAGGGGACTATGGCTACACCTTC.

The chain carries TRBV6-1 and TRBJ1-1; no definite D call. This CDR3 has 13 amino acids. Germline loops: CDR1 MNHNS, CDR2 SASEGT. Trimming stripped 7 bases from V and 0 bases from J, with 9 bases between. Here the CDR3 DNA reads TGTGCCAGCACGGTGAGGATGAACACTGAAGCTTTCTTT. It encodes CASTVRMNTEAFF.